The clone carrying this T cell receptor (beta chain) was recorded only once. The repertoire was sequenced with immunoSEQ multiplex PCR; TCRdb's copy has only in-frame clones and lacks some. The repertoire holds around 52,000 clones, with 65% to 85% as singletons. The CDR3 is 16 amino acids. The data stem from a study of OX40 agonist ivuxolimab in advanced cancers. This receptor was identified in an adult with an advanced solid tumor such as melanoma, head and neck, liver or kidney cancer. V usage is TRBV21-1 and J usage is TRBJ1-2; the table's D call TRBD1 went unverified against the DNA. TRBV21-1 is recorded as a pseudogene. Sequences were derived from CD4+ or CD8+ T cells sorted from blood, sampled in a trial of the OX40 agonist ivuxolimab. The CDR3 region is CASRNHGQDHIGGYTF. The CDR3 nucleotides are TGTGCCAGCAGGAACCACGGACAGGATCACATCGGTGGCTACACCTTC.